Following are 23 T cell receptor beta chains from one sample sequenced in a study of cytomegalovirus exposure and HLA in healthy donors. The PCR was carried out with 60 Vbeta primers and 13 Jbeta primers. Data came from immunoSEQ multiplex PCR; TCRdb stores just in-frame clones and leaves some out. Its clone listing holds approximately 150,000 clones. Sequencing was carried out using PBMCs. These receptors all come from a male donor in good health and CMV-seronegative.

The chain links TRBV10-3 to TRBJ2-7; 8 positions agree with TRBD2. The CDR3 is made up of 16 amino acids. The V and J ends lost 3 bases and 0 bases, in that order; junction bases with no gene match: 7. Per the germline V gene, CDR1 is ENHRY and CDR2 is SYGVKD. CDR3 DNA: TGTGCCATCAGTGAAAGGGCGGGAGGCAGCTCCTACGAGCAGTACTTC. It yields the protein CAISERAGGSSYEQYF.

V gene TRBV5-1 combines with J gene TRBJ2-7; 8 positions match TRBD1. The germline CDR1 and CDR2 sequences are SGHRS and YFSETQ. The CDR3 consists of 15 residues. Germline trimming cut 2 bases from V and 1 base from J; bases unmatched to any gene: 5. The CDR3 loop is CASSFQGAGSYEQYF. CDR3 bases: TGCGCCAGCAGCTTCCAGGGGGCGGGTTCCTACGAGCAGTACTTC.

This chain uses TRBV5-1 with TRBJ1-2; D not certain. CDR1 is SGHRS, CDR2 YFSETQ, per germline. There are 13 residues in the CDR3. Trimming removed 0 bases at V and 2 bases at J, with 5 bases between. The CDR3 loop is CASSLAQNYGYTF. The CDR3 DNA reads TGCGCCAGCAGCTTGGCCCAGAACTATGGCTACACCTTC.

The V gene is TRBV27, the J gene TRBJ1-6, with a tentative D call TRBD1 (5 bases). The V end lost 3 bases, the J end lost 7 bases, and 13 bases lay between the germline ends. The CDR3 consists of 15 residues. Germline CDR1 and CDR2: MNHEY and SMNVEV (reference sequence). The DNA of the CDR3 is TGTGCCAGCAGTTTTGAGGAAGGGGCGAATTCACCCCTCCACTTT. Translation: CASSFEEGANSPLHF.

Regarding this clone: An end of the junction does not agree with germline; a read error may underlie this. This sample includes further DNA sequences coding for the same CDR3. This CDR3 is CASSQGQGDEKLFF. The CDR3 DNA sequence: TGCGCCAGCAGCCAGGGACAGGGGGATGAAAAGCTGTTTTTT. The rearrangement links TRBV5-1 to TRBJ1-4; 11 nucleotides align to TRBD1. This CDR3 is 14 amino acids long. The germline gives CDR1 SGHRS, CDR2 YFSETQ.

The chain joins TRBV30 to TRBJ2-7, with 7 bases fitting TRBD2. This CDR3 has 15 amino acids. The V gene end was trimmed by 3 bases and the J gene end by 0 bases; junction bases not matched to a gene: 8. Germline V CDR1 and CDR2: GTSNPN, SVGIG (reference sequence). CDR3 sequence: CAWSLTSPSSYEQYF. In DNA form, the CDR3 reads TGTGCCTGGAGCCTGACTAGCCCTAGCTCCTACGAGCAGTACTTC.

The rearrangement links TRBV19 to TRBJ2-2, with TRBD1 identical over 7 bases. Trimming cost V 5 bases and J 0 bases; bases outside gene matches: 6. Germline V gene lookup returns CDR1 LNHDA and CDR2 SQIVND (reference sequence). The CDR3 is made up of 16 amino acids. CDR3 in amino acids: CASSRGQVANTGELFF. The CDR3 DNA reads TGTGCCAGTAGTCGTGGACAGGTCGCGAACACCGGGGAGCTGTTTTTT.

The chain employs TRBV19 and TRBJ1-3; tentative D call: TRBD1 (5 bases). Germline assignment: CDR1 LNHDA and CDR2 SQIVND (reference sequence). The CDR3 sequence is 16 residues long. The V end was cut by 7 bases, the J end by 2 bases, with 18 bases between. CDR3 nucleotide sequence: TGTGCCAGTACCGCGGGACCCCTGGGCCCTGGAAACACCATATATTTT. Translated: CASTAGPLGPGNTIYF. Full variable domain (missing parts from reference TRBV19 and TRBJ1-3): DGGITQSPKYLFRKEGQNVTLSCEQNLNHDAMYWYRQDPGQGLRLIYYSQIVNDFQKGDIAEGYSVSREKKESFPLTVTSAQKNPTAFYLCASTAGPLGPGNTIYFGEGSWLTVV.

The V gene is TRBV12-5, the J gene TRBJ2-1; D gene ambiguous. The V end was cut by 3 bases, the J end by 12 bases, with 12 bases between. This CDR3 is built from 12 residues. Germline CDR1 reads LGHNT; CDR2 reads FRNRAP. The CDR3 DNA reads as TGTGCTAGTGGTTTCCAGGTCTCTTCGCAGTTCTTC. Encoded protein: CASGFQVSSQFF.

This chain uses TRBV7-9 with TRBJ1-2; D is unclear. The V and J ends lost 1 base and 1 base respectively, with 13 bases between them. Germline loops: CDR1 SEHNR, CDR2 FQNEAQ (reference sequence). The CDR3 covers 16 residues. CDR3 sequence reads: CASSLVVGSGNYGYTF. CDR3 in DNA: TGTGCCAGCAGCTTAGTCGTCGGTTCCGGTAACTATGGCTACACCTTC.

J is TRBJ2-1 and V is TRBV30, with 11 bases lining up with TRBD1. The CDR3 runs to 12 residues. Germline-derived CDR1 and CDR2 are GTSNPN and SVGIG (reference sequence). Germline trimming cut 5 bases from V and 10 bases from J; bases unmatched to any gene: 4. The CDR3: CAWGQGAGEQFF. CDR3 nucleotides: TGTGCCTGGGGACAGGGGGCAGGAGAGCAGTTCTTC.

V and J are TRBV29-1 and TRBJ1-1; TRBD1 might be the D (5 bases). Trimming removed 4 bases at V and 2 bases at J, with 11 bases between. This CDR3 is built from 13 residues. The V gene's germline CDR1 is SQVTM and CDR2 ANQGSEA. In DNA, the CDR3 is TGCAGCGTTGGAGGGACTTTAAACACTGAAGCTTTCTTT. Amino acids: CSVGGTLNTEAFF. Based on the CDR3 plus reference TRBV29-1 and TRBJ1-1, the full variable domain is SAVISQKPSRDICQRGTSLTIQCQVDSQVTMMFWYRQQPGQSLTLIATANQGSEATYESGFVIDKFPISRPNLTFSTLTVSNMSPEDSSIYLCSVGGTLNTEAFFGQGTRLTVV.

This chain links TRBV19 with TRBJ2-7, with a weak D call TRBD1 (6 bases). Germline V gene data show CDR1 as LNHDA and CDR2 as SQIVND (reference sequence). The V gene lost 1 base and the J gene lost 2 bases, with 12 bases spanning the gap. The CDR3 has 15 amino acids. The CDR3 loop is CASSIGGRGAYEQYF. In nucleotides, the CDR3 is TGTGCCAGTAGTATAGGAGGCAGGGGAGCCTACGAGCAGTACTTC.

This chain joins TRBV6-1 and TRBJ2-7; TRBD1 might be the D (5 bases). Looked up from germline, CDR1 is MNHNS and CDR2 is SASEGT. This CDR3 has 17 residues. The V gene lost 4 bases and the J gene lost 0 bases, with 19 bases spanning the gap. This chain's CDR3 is CASSAPRAGPSSYEQYF. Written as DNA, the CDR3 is TGTGCCAGCAGTGCCCCTAGGGCAGGGCCGAGCTCCTACGAGCAGTACTTC.

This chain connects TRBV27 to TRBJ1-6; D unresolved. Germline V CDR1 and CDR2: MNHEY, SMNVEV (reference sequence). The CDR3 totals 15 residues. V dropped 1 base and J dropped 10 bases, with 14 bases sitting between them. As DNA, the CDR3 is TGTGCCAGCAGTTTATTCGGGCGAGCGGAATCACCCCTCCACTTT. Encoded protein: CASSLFGRAESPLHF.

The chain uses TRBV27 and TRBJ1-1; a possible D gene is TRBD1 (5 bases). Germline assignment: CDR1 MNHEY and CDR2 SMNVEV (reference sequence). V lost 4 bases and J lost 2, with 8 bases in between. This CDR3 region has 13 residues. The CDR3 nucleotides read TGTGCCAGCAGTTCAGGGATTAACACTGAAGCTTTCTTT. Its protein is CASSSGINTEAFF.

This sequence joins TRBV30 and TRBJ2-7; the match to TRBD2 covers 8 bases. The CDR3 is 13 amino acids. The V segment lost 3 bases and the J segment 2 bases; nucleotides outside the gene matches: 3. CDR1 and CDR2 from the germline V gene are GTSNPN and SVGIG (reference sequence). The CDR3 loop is CAWRTSAPYEQYF. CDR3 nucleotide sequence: TGTGCCTGGAGGACTAGCGCACCCTACGAGCAGTACTTC.

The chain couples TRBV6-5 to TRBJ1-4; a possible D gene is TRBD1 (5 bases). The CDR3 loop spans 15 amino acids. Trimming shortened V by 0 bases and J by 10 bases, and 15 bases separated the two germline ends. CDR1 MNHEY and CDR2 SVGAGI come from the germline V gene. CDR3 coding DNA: TGTGCCAGCAGTTACTCGGGAAGCGGGGGAGGAAAACTGTTTTTT. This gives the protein CASSYSGSGGGKLFF.

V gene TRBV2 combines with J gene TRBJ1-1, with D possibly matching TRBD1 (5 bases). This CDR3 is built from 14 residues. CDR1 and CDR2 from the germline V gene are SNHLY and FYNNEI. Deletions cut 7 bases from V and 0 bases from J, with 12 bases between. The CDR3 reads CASKGNGMNTEAFF. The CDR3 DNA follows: TGTGCCAGCAAGGGGAATGGGATGAACACTGAAGCTTTCTTT.

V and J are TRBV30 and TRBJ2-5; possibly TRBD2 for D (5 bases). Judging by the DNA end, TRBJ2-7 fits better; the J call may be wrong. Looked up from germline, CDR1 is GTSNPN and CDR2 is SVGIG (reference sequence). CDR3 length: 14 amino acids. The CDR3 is CAWSEGGKLYEQYF. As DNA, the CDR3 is TGTGCCTGGAGCGAGGGCGGAAAGCTCTACGAGCAGTACTTC.

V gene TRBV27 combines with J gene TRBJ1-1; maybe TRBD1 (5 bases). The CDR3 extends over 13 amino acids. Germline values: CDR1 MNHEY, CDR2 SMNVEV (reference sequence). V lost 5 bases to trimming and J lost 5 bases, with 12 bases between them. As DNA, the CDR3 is TGTGCCAGCAGTGAAGGGGTAACAACTGAAGCTTTCTTT. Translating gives CASSEGVTTEAFF.

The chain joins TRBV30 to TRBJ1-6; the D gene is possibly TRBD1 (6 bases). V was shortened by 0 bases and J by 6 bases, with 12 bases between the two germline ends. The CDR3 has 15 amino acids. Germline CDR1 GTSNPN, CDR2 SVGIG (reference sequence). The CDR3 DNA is TGTGCCTGGAGTGTTCAGGGGATGATTAATTCACCCCTCCACTTT. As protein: CAWSVQGMINSPLHF. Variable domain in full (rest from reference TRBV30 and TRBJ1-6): SQTIHQWPATLVQPVGSPLSLECTVEGTSNPNLYWYRQAAGRGLQLLFYSVGIGQISSEVPQNLSASRPQDRQFILSSKKLLLSDSGFYLCAWSVQGMINSPLHFGNGTRLTVT.

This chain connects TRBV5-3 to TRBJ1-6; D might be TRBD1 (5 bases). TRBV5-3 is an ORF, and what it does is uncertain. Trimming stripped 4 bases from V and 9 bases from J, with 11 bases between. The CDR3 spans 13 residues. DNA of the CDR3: TGTGCCAGAAGCCCAAGGAGGGGTTCACCCCTCCACTTT. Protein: CARSPRRGSPLHF.